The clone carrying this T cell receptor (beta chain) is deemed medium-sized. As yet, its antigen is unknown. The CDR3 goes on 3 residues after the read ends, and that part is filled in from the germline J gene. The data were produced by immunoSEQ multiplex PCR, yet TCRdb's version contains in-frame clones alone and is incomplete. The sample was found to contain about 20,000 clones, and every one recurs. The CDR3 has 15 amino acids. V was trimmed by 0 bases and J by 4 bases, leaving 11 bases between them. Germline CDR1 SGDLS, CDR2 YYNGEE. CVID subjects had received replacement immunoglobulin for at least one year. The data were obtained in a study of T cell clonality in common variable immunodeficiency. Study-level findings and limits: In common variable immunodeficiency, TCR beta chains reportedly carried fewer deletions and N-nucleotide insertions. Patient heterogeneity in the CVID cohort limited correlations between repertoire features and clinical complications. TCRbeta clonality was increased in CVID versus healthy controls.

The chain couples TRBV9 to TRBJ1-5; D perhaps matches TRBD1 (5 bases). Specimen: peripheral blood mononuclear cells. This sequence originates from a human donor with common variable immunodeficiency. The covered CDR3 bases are TGTGCCAGCAGCGTAGATGGGACTCGTAATCAGCCC. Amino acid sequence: CASSVDGTRNQP. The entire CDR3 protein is CASSVDGTRNQPQHF.